The present TCR beta chain was sequenced within a study of cytomegalovirus exposure and HLA in healthy donors. Between the trimmed V and J ends, which lost 0 bases and 6 bases, there was a span of 5 bases. This CDR3 spans 13 amino acids. The germline CDR1 and CDR2 sequences are MGHRA and YSYEKL. The PCR had 60 Vbeta and 13 Jbeta primers. TCRdb's table, derived via immunoSEQ multiplex PCR, lists solely in-frame clones and lacks some. There are around 100,000 clones in the sample; 65% to 85% occur only once, and 8% to 13% lies in the top ten. Study-level findings and limits: The dataset shows that most TCR sequences were rare, while some public TCRs occurred in many donors. A likely sequencing artifact accounted for one observed cluster of highly shared sequence variants. The only immune exposure information that was available was CMV serostatus. A later analysis linked a missense variant in DCLRE1C to the trimming of TCR beta V and J genes.

Many counts were recorded for this clone. Antigen specificity is unknown. Sequencing was done on a sample of PBMCs. The receptor comes from a man aged 50 to 60 in good health and CMV-seronegative. V gene TRBV4-1 combines with J gene TRBJ2-2, with unresolved D. The CDR3 DNA is TGCGCCAGCAGCCAAGACCTTGCCGGGGAGCTGTTTTTT. Its protein is CASSQDLAGELFF.